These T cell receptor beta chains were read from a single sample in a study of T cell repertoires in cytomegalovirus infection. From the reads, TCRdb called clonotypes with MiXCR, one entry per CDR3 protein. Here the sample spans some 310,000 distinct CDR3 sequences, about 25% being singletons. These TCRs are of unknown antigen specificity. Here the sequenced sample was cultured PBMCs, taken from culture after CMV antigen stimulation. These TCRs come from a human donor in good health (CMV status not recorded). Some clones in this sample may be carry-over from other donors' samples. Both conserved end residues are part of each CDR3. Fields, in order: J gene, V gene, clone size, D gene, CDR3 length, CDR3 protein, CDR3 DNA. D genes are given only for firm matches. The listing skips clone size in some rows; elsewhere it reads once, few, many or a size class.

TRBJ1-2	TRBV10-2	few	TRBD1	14	CASSSWTGVYGYTF	TGCGCCAGCAGTTCCTGGACAGGGGTCTATGGCTACACCTTC
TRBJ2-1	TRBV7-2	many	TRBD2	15	CASSKLAGGYNEQFF	TGTGCCAGCAGCAAACTAGCGGGAGGATACAATGAGCAGTTCTTC
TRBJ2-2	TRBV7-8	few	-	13	CASSSISPGELFF	TGTGCCAGCAGCTCCATTAGTCCCGGGGAGCTGTTTTTT
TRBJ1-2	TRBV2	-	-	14	CASSRTDADRGYTF	TGTGCCAGCAGCCGGACGGACGCAGATCGAGGCTACACCTTC
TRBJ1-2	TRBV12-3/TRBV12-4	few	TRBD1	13	CASMIGTADGYTF	TGTGCCAGCATGATAGGGACAGCAGATGGCTACACCTTC
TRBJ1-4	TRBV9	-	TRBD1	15	CASSPTGTVNEKLFF	TGTGCCAGCAGCCCCACCGGGACAGTTAATGAAAAACTGTTTTTT
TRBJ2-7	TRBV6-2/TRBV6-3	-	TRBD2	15	CASSRLAGTSYEQYF	TGTGCCAGCAGCCGTTTAGCGGGAACCTCCTACGAGCAGTACTTC
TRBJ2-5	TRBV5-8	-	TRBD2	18	CASSLRLAGGTPGGNQYF	TGTGCCAGCAGCCTAAGACTAGCGGGAGGAACCCCCGGGGGAAACCAGTACTTC
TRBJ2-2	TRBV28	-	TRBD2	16	CASSPSGRENTGELFF	TGTGCCAGCAGTCCCAGCGGGAGGGAGAACACCGGGGAGCTGTTTTTT
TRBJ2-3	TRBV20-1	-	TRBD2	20	CSAQTAFTSGIGVSTDTQYF	TGCAGTGCTCAAACCGCGTTTACTAGCGGGATAGGGGTGAGCACAGATACGCAGTATTTT
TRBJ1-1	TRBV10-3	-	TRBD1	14	CAISKDRADTEAFF	TGTGCCATCAGTAAGGACAGGGCGGACACTGAAGCTTTCTTT
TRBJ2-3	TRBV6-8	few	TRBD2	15	CASSVQRGSTDTQYF	TGTGCCAGCAGTGTTCAGCGGGGAAGCACAGATACGCAGTATTTT
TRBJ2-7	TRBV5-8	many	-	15	CASSLAGQKTYEQYF	TGTGCCAGCAGCTTGGCGGGGCAGAAAACCTACGAGCAGTACTTC
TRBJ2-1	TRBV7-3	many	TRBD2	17	CASSPSFTSGIKNEQFF	TGTGCCAGCAGCCCTTCCTTTACTAGCGGGATAAAGAATGAGCAGTTCTTC
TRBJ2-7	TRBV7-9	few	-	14	CASSQTGIAHEQYF	TGTGCCAGCAGCCAAACGGGCATCGCCCACGAGCAGTACTTC
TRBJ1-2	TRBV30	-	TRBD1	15	CAWRGDRGPFDGYTF	TGTGCCTGGAGGGGGGACAGGGGGCCTTTCGATGGCTACACCTTC
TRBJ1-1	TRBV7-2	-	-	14	CASSLVRGATEAFF	TGTGCCAGCAGCTTAGTTCGGGGGGCCACTGAAGCTTTCTTT